The 27 T cell receptor beta chains given below trace back to one sample, sequenced in a study of OX40 agonist ivuxolimab in advanced cancers. TCRdb's table, derived via immunoSEQ multiplex PCR, lists solely in-frame clones and lacks some. The top ten clones hold about 0.2% of a sample with tens of thousands of clones, roughly 89% of them seen once. Sequenced material: CD4+ or CD8+ T cells sorted from blood, taken in a trial of the OX40 agonist ivuxolimab. Receptor source: an adult with an advanced solid tumor such as melanoma, head and neck, liver or kidney cancer.

This chain links TRBV28 with TRBJ1-3; TRBD1 matches 9 bases. CDR3 length: 16 residues. V lost 5 bases, J lost 0 bases, and 5 bases stayed unmatched. From germline, CDR1 is MDHEN and CDR2 SYDVKM. CDR3 nucleotides: TGTGCCAGCAGTCCAACAGGGGGCCTCTCTGGAAACACCATATATTTT. Its translation is CASSPTGGLSGNTIYF.

The V and J genes are TRBV7-6 and TRBJ2-5; the D call may be TRBD1 or TRBD2 (5 bases each). Germline V gives CDR1 SGHVS, CDR2 FNYEAQ. Trimming shortened V by 7 bases and J by 0 bases, and 18 bases separated the two germline ends. This CDR3 region has 16 residues. The CDR3: CASTRWVGRDQETQYF. The CDR3 bases are TGTGCCAGCACCCGCTGGGTGGGGCGGGACCAAGAGACCCAGTACTTC.

This sequence joins TRBV18 and TRBJ1-4, with D tentatively TRBD1 (6 bases). V was clipped by 6 bases and J by 5 bases, with 13 bases between them. Germline values: CDR1 KGHSH, CDR2 LQKENI. The CDR3 has 14 residues. CDR3 nucleotides: TGTGCCAGCTCCGCAGGGGAGGAGAATGAAAAACTGTTTTTT. Translation: CASSAGEENEKLFF.

The chain combines TRBV30 with TRBJ1-2; D ambiguous. V shed 8 bases and J shed 3 bases, with 19 bases lying between them. CDR1 and CDR2 from the germline V gene are GTSNPN and SVGIG (reference sequence). The CDR3 covers 14 residues. The CDR3 sequence: CALDGGSRDYGYTF. As DNA, the CDR3 is TGTGCCCTCGATGGAGGGAGCCGAGACTATGGCTACACCTTC. The variable domain in full, completed from reference TRBV30 and TRBJ1-2, reads SQTIHQWPATLVQPVGSPLSLECTVEGTSNPNLYWYRQAAGRGLQLLFYSVGIGQISSEVPQNLSASRPQDRQFILSSKKLLLSDSGFYLCALDGGSRDYGYTFGSGTRLTVV.

The CDR3 nucleotides read TGTGCCAGCAGCTTAGAAGACTCCTACAATGAGCAGTTCTTC. The encoded protein is CASSLEDSYNEQFF. The gene calls are TRBV11-3 and TRBJ2-1; no clear D. The CDR3 totals 14 residues. The germline V gene has CDR1 SGHNT and CDR2 YENEEA. V was trimmed by 0 bases and J by 0 bases, leaving 3 bases between them.

This chain connects TRBV6-6 to TRBJ1-1; 7 nucleotides line up with TRBD1. V shed 10 bases and J 1 base; nucleotides not matched to a gene: 6. The CDR3 totals 13 residues. Germline values: CDR1 MNHNY, CDR2 SVGAGI (reference sequence). CDR3 nucleotides: TGTGCCACCTTTCGGACAGGGAACACTGAAGCTTTCTTT. This encodes CATFRTGNTEAFF.

The chain has TRBV30 and TRBJ2-2, with TRBD2 matching 14 bases. This CDR3 is 16 amino acids long. The germline CDR1 and CDR2 sequences are GTSNPN and SVGIG (reference sequence). With 7 bases clipped from V and 1 base from J, the junction kept 5 bases outside the gene matches. For the CDR3, the DNA is TGTGCCTTGACTAGCGGGAGGGCCGGGAACACCGGGGAGCTGTTTTTT. Translating it yields CALTSGRAGNTGELFF.

This clone was found once. The genes are TRBV27 and TRBJ1-1, with D possibly TRBD1 on 6 matching bases. Deletions cut 8 bases from V and 3 bases from J, with 43 bases between. The V gene's germline CDR1 is MNHEY and CDR2 SMNVEV (reference sequence). The CDR3 totals 23 residues. CDR3 bases: TGTGCCAGCCCCTCAAAAACTCCCCCTCCCTTCCTCGGACAGAGCTTTCGCGACACTGAAGCTTTCTTT. Translation: CASPSKTPPPFLGQSFRDTEAFF.

The chain couples TRBV4-3 to TRBJ2-7; D possibly corresponds to TRBD1 (5 bases). Germline loops: CDR1 LGHNA, CDR2 YSLEER. This CDR3 region has 14 residues. Between the trimmed V and J ends, which lost 1 base and 6 bases, there was a span of 13 bases. The CDR3, as DNA: TGCGCCAGCAGCCAAGGAGCCTTAGGGGCCGAGCAGTACTTC. It encodes CASSQGALGAEQYF.

J is TRBJ1-5 and V is TRBV12-5, with 8 bases lining up with TRBD1. CDR3 length: 19 residues. Germline CDR1 LGHNT, CDR2 FRNRAP. With 4 bases clipped from V and 9 bases from J, the junction kept 23 bases outside the gene matches. In DNA, the CDR3 is TGTGCTAGTGGTTGGGGGACAGGCCCTAAAGTAACCGATCATTTGCCCCAGCATTTT. Protein: CASGWGTGPKVTDHLPQHF.

J is TRBJ2-4 and V is TRBV10-3; 7 nucleotides agree with TRBD2. CDR1 and CDR2 (germline): ENHRY, SYGVKD. V dropped 0 bases and J dropped 1; count of bases not matched to a gene: 9. The CDR3 is 18 residues long. The CDR3 coding sequence is TGTGCCATCAGTGAGTCCGGAGCGGGGAAGTACGCCAAAAACATTCAGTACTTC. Translated, it gives CAISESGAGKYAKNIQYF.

This chain uses TRBV12-5 with TRBJ2-3, with D possibly being TRBD2 (6 bases). Germline CDR1 reads LGHNT; CDR2 reads FRNRAP. Between the trimmed V and J ends, which lost 4 bases and 0 bases, there was a span of 11 bases. The CDR3 runs to 15 residues. The CDR3 bases are TGTGCTAGTGGTTCACGGGACTTCAGCACAGATACGCAGTATTTT. This codes for CASGSRDFSTDTQYF.

Remarks on this clone: Different DNA sequences within this sample yield the same CDR3. The V gene is TRBV11-2, the J gene TRBJ1-4; 10 bases are a match to TRBD1. This CDR3 comprises 14 residues. Germline V CDR1 and CDR2: SGHAT, FQNNGV. Trimming at V came to 1 base and at J to 7 bases, leaving 0 bases not matched to a gene. The CDR3 nucleotides read TGTGCCAGCAGCTTAGGACAGGGGGCTGAAAAACTGTTTTTT. It encodes CASSLGQGAEKLFF.

The rearrangement joins TRBV19 to TRBJ1-2; D might be TRBD1 (6 bases). The CDR3 length is 16 residues. Trimming stripped 6 bases from V and 5 bases from J, with 22 bases between. Germline loops: CDR1 LNHDA, CDR2 SQIVND (reference sequence). CDR3 sequence: CASRKGVAAQSYGYTF. The CDR3 DNA reads as TGTGCCAGTAGAAAGGGGGTTGCGGCCCAGAGTTATGGCTACACCTTC.

This chain connects TRBV20-1 to TRBJ1-2; TRBD1 matches 8 bases. The CDR3 spans 11 residues. V was clipped by 7 bases and J by 8 bases; unmatched bases: 6. In germline, CDR1 is DFQATT, CDR2 SNEGSKA (reference sequence). This CDR3 is CSVRTGLGYTF. The CDR3 DNA reads as TGCAGTGTCAGGACAGGGTTAGGCTACACCTTC.

The gene calls are TRBV4-1 and TRBJ2-6; either TRBD1 or TRBD2 may supply D (5 bases each). Germline CDR1 and CDR2: MGHRA and YSYEKL. CDR3 length: 17 residues. The V and J ends lost 4 bases and 1 base respectively, with 14 bases between them. In DNA form, the CDR3 reads TGCGCCAGCAGCCCCTGGGGGAAAGGGTCTGGGGCCAACGTCCTGACTTTC. Its translation is CASSPWGKGSGANVLTF.

The chain is built from TRBV7-2 and TRBJ2-1, with TRBD2 as a possible D gene (5 bases). V dropped 0 bases and J dropped 6 bases, with 6 bases sitting between them. This CDR3 has 13 residues. Germline V gene data show CDR1 as SGHTA and CDR2 as FQGNSA. CDR3 sequence (DNA): TGTGCCAGCAGCTTAGCTAGCGTCAATGAGCAGTTCTTC. Protein: CASSLASVNEQFF. Full variable domain (remainder filled in from reference TRBV7-2 and TRBJ2-1): GAGVSQSPSNKVTEKGKDVELRCDPISGHTALYWYRQSLGQGLEFLIYFQGNSAPDKSGLPSDRFSAERTGGSVSTLTIQRTQQEDSAVYLCASSLASVNEQFFGPGTRLTVL.

The chain uses TRBV19 and TRBJ1-5; a weak D match, TRBD1 (6 bases). The CDR3 loop spans 14 amino acids. Germline CDR1 and CDR2: LNHDA and SQIVND (reference sequence). V gave up 4 bases and J gave up 4 bases, with 11 bases separating them. The CDR3 loop is CASSRVQGNQPQHF. Written as DNA, the CDR3 is TGTGCCAGTAGTAGAGTGCAGGGGAATCAGCCCCAGCATTTT.

The chain is built from TRBV2 and TRBJ2-7; D not certain. CDR3 length equals 13 residues. Germline CDR1 and CDR2: SNHLY and FYNNEI. Trimming cost V 5 bases and J 3 bases, with 11 bases left between them. The CDR3 region is CASSSTVVYEQYF. The CDR3, as DNA: TGTGCCAGCAGTTCCACAGTGGTCTACGAGCAGTACTTC.

V and J are TRBV11-2 and TRBJ2-3; D not resolved. The germline V and J ends were trimmed by 1 base and 3 bases, with 14 bases remaining between them. The germline gives CDR1 SGHAT, CDR2 FQNNGV. The CDR3 is 16 amino acids. Here the CDR3 DNA reads TGTGCCAGCAGCTTAGGAACCGCCGAACAAACAGATACGCAGTATTTT. Its translation: CASSLGTAEQTDTQYF. The full variable domain, in which reference TRBV11-2 and TRBJ2-3 provide the parts outside the CDR3, is EAGVAQSPRYKIIEKRQSVAFWCNPISGHATLYWYQQILGQGPKLLIQFQNNGVVDDSQLPKDRFSAERLKGVDSTLKIQPAKLEDSAVYLCASSLGTAEQTDTQYFGPGTRLTVL.

The J gene is TRBJ1-3, the V gene TRBV30; no firm D call. The length of the CDR3 is 15 residues. The germline V and J ends were trimmed by 0 bases and 0 bases, with 9 bases remaining between them. Germline V gives CDR1 GTSNPN, CDR2 SVGIG (reference sequence). The CDR3 DNA reads as TGTGCCTGGAGTGTAGGTAGGAGCTCTGGAAACACCATATATTTT. Its protein is CAWSVGRSSGNTIYF.

This clone has only one observation. This chain uses TRBV5-1 with TRBJ1-1; D is uncertain. CDR1 and CDR2 (germline): SGHRS, YFSETQ. Deletions cut 0 bases from V and 0 bases from J, with 9 bases between. The CDR3 sequence is 15 residues long. The CDR3 bases are TGCGCCAGCAGCTTGGGGGCAGCCATGAACACTGAAGCTTTCTTT. Protein sequence: CASSLGAAMNTEAFF.

The chain couples TRBV10-3 to TRBJ1-2; TRBD1 matches at 7 bases. The CDR3 consists of 14 residues. Germline V gene lookup returns CDR1 ENHRY and CDR2 SYGVKD. V lost 7 bases to trimming and J lost 3 bases; unmatched junction nucleotides: 8. The CDR3 DNA is TGTGCCATCAATGACTACGGGACAGACTATGGCTACACCTTC. It is translated as CAINDYGTDYGYTF.

The chain is built from TRBV10-3 and TRBJ1-3; no reliable D call. The V gene lost 7 bases and the J gene lost 0 bases, with 13 bases spanning the gap. The CDR3 is 15 residues long. Germline CDR1 and CDR2: ENHRY and SYGVKD. In DNA form, the CDR3 reads TGTGCCATCACCGACCAACCAGACTCTGGAAACACCATATATTTT. Translation: CAITDQPDSGNTIYF.

V is TRBV19 and J is TRBJ2-2; no clear D gene. V was cut by 8 bases and J by 6 bases, with 13 bases left in between. Germline V gene sequence: CDR1 LNHDA, CDR2 SQIVND (reference sequence). CDR3 length: 13 amino acids. CDR3 sequence reads: CASQKQVAGELFF. The CDR3 DNA follows: TGTGCCAGTCAGAAGCAAGTAGCCGGGGAGCTGTTTTTT.

On this clone itself: Its ends do not fully match the called genes, so a read error is possible. In the same sample, other DNA sequences code for this CDR3. V gene TRBV28 combines with J gene TRBJ1-1; maybe TRBD1 (5 bases). Per the germline V gene, CDR1 is MDHEN and CDR2 is SYDVKM. The CDR3 spans 14 residues. CDR3 protein: CASSFMGVYTEAFF. The CDR3 DNA is TGTGCCAGCAGTTTTATGGGGGTTTACACTGAAGCCTTCTTT.

The J gene is TRBJ1-1, the V gene TRBV6-5; TRBD1 agrees at 7 bases. The CDR3 consists of 14 residues. CDR1 is MNHEY and CDR2 is SVGAGI in the germline V gene. V lost 1 base, J lost 1 base, and 0 bases stayed unmatched. CDR3 in amino acids: CASSYYRGNTEAFF. CDR3 nucleotide sequence: TGTGCCAGCAGTTACTACAGGGGGAACACTGAAGCTTTCTTT.